Each of the 6 T cell receptor beta chains below was sequenced from the same sample in a study of blood T cells in healthy people across ages (dated by TCRdb to the mid-2010s). Libraries were made using 5' RACE. TCRdb names Illumina HiSeq 2500 as the instrument used. A second about 7 to 11 cycle PCR used a sample-barcoded 5' primer and a J-beta primer mix. Using fastp trimming at Q25 and MiXCR clonotype assembly, TCRdb reanalyzed the public sequencing data and kept in-frame beta chains. Every entry covers one CDR3 protein and lists the most common genes and DNA from its rows. The sample table shows some 1.5 million distinct CDR3 sequences, and 28% are seen once. Of the sample, about 8% is held by the ten largest clones. The sample comprised blood. Receptor source: a young woman in good health.

This clonotype showed up many times. J is TRBJ2-5 and V is TRBV20-1; 11 bases align to TRBD2. CDR3 length equals 16 residues. V shed 0 bases, J shed 5 bases, and the junction held 8 bases outside the gene matches. Germline V gene data show CDR1 as DFQATT and CDR2 as SNEGSKA (reference sequence). CDR3 residues: CSARDLAGGEVETQYF. CDR3 in DNA: TGCAGTGCTAGAGATTTAGCGGGAGGGGAGGTGGAGACCCAGTACTTC.

V gene TRBV20-1 combines with J gene TRBJ2-2; D unresolved. The germline V gene encodes CDR1 DFQATT and CDR2 SNEGSKA (reference sequence). Deletions cut 4 bases from V and 4 bases from J, with 4 bases between. This CDR3 comprises 11 residues. As DNA, the CDR3 is TGCAGTGCTAAGGGCACCGGGGAGCTGTTTTTT. The encoded protein is CSAKGTGELFF.

This clonotype occurred a few times. This chain joins TRBV4-3 and TRBJ2-5, with TRBD1 matching 10 bases. Near its end, the DNA agrees better with TRBJ2-7, so the J call may be wrong. The CDR3 consists of 15 residues. Germline CDR1 reads LGHNA; CDR2 reads YSLEER. CDR3 amino acids: CASSLNRDRGAEQYF. In DNA form, the CDR3 reads TGCGCCAGCAGCCTAAACCGGGACAGGGGAGCCGAGCAGTACTTC.

This clonotype was seen repeatedly, ten times or more. The chain recombines TRBV29-1 with TRBJ1-1, with no clear D. Germline CDR1 is SQVTM and CDR2 is ANQGSEA. The CDR3 consists of 12 residues. The germline V and J ends were trimmed by 5 bases and 0 bases, with 7 bases remaining between them. CDR3 nucleotides: TGCAGCGTTTCCGGGTTGAACACTGAAGCTTTCTTT. This codes for CSVSGLNTEAFF.

In the case of this clonotype: At one boundary the junction diverges from the germline segment, which might be a read error. The rearrangement joins TRBV5-1 to TRBJ2-1; a possible D gene is TRBD2 (6 bases). Looked up from germline, CDR1 is SGHRS and CDR2 is YFSETQ. The CDR3 extends over 12 amino acids. CDR3 protein: CVSSFSGNEQFF. CDR3 bases: TGCGTCAGCAGCTTTAGCGGCAATGAGCAGTTCTTC.

The chain links TRBV20-1 to TRBJ2-5; no clear D gene. The CDR3 consists of 13 residues. Germline V lookup: CDR1 DFQATT, CDR2 SNEGSKA (reference sequence). V dropped 5 bases and J dropped 1 base, with 11 bases sitting between them. CDR3: CSAYKAVQETQYF. CDR3 nucleotides: TGCAGTGCTTACAAGGCGGTCCAAGAGACCCAGTACTTC.